This is a list of T cell receptor beta chains from one sample in a study of T-cell memory formation after mild COVID-19. TCRdb independently ran MiXCR on the 5' RACE reads; one entry per CDR3 protein. The sample has approximately 580,000 distinct CDR3 sequences; roughly 21% are singletons. Sequenced input: PBMCs or a T cell subset sorted from them (not recorded which). Every receptor here comes from an adult woman who had mild COVID-19 (a few samples of this study predate the infection). Cell type and time point are not known. Both conserved end residues are part of each CDR3. D genes are given only for firm matches. For some rows the clone size is stated as once, few or many, or as a class when expanded; others skip it.

d_call: TRBD2; clone_size: few; v_call: TRBV7-9; j_call: TRBJ2-5; cdr3_nt: TGTGCCAGCAGCTTAGCGTCTCCCAGCTTAGCGGGAAAATGGGAGACCCAGTACTTC; cdr3_aa: CASSLASPSLAGKWETQYF
d_call: .; clone_size: many; v_call: TRBV7-2; j_call: TRBJ1-1; cdr3_nt: TGTGCCAGCAGCCGGGGGGCGCCGACTGAAGCTTTCTTT; cdr3_aa: CASSRGAPTEAFF
d_call: .; clone_size: few; v_call: TRBV12-3/TRBV12-4; j_call: TRBJ2-6; cdr3_nt: TGTGCCAGCAGTTTTAATCAAGGGGCGGCCAACGTCCTGACTTTC; cdr3_aa: CASSFNQGAANVLTF
d_call: .; clone_size: .; v_call: TRBV4-1; j_call: TRBJ2-5; cdr3_nt: TGCGCCAGCAGCCAAGATTACGGCCTCGGGGAGACCCAGTACTTC; cdr3_aa: CASSQDYGLGETQYF
d_call: .; clone_size: many; v_call: TRBV3-1; j_call: TRBJ1-1; cdr3_nt: TGTGCCAGCAGCCGGACAGATATGAACACTGAAGCTTTCTTT; cdr3_aa: CASSRTDMNTEAFF
d_call: .; clone_size: .; v_call: TRBV25-1; j_call: TRBJ1-4; cdr3_nt: TGTGCCAGCATTCCCCGTGTTTTT; cdr3_aa: CASIPRVF
d_call: TRBD2; clone_size: .; v_call: TRBV20-1; j_call: TRBJ2-7; cdr3_nt: TGCAGTGCCAGGGGACTAGCGGGACGAGGCTCCTACGAGCAGTACTTC; cdr3_aa: CSARGLAGRGSYEQYF
d_call: TRBD1; clone_size: few; v_call: TRBV29-1; j_call: TRBJ2-1; cdr3_nt: TGCAGCGTTCTCCATCACAGGGGAGCGTTGGACAATGAGCAGTTCTTC; cdr3_aa: CSVLHHRGALDNEQFF
d_call: TRBD2; clone_size: .; v_call: TRBV4-3; j_call: TRBJ2-7; cdr3_nt: TGCGCCAGCAGCCAAGATACTAGCGGCTACGAGCAGTACTTC; cdr3_aa: CASSQDTSGYEQYF
d_call: TRBD2; clone_size: .; v_call: TRBV12-5; j_call: TRBJ2-1; cdr3_nt: TGTGCTAGTGGTTTGGTAATCGGCCCGGGGGGTGGTGAGCAGTTCTTC; cdr3_aa: CASGLVIGPGGGEQFF
d_call: TRBD2; clone_size: few; v_call: TRBV4-2; j_call: TRBJ2-1; cdr3_nt: TGTGCCAGCAGCCAAGAGCTAGCGGGCGTATATACGTTTTACAATGAGCAGTTCTTC; cdr3_aa: CASSQELAGVYTFYNEQFF
d_call: .; clone_size: .; v_call: TRBV7-9; j_call: TRBJ1-2; cdr3_nt: TGTGCCAGCAGCGCCATGGACGGTAACTATGGCTACACCTTC; cdr3_aa: CASSAMDGNYGYTF
d_call: .; clone_size: .; v_call: TRBV11-2; j_call: TRBJ1-6; cdr3_nt: TGTGCCAGCAGCTTAGTTGGGGACCTCCACTTT; cdr3_aa: CASSLVGDLHF
d_call: .; clone_size: .; v_call: TRBV20-1; j_call: TRBJ2-3; cdr3_nt: TGCAGTGCTAGAGATGGGGATACGCAGTATTTT; cdr3_aa: CSARDGDTQYF
d_call: .; clone_size: few; v_call: TRBV20-1; j_call: TRBJ1-5; cdr3_nt: TGCAGTGCTAGGACCGACAGTCAGATCTGGCCCCAGCATTTT; cdr3_aa: CSARTDSQIWPQHF
d_call: TRBD2; clone_size: .; v_call: TRBV11-1; j_call: TRBJ2-1; cdr3_nt: TGTGCCAGCAGCTTTAGCGGGGGGCACGGGAATGAGCAGTTCTTC; cdr3_aa: CASSFSGGHGNEQFF
d_call: .; clone_size: .; v_call: TRBV29-1; j_call: TRBJ1-2; cdr3_nt: TGCAGCGTTGAGCACGAGGAGAACTATGGCTACACCTTC; cdr3_aa: CSVEHEENYGYTF
d_call: .; clone_size: .; v_call: TRBV6-2/TRBV6-3; j_call: TRBJ2-7; cdr3_nt: TGTGCCAGCAGTTTGCCGGGACACAGCCGCGAGCAGTACTTC; cdr3_aa: CASSLPGHSREQYF
d_call: .; clone_size: .; v_call: TRBV29-1; j_call: TRBJ1-4; cdr3_nt: TGCAGCGTTGCCCCCCAGGACGGAACTGAAAAACTGTTTTTT; cdr3_aa: CSVAPQDGTEKLFF
d_call: TRBD1; clone_size: .; v_call: TRBV24-1; j_call: TRBJ1-5; cdr3_nt: TGTGCCACCGTAGAGGACAGGGCGTCGGATCAGCCCCAGCATTTT; cdr3_aa: CATVEDRASDQPQHF
d_call: TRBD2; clone_size: .; v_call: TRBV7-9; j_call: TRBJ2-5; cdr3_nt: TGTGCCAGCAGCCTGCGGGCTAGCGGGAGAATGGTAGAGACCCAGTACTTC; cdr3_aa: CASSLRASGRMVETQYF
d_call: TRBD2; clone_size: few; v_call: TRBV28; j_call: TRBJ2-5; cdr3_nt: TGTGCCAGCAGCCCCGGGAGGGTGGAGACCCAGTACTTC; cdr3_aa: CASSPGRVETQYF
d_call: .; clone_size: .; v_call: TRBV5-1; j_call: TRBJ2-3; cdr3_nt: TGCGCCAGCTACGTGGGGACACCCACAGATACGCAGTATTTT; cdr3_aa: CASYVGTPTDTQYF
d_call: TRBD1; clone_size: few; v_call: TRBV12-3/TRBV12-4; j_call: TRBJ1-1; cdr3_nt: TGTGCCAGCAACCCACGGACAGGGGGCTCTGAAGCTTTCTTT; cdr3_aa: CASNPRTGGSEAFF
d_call: .; clone_size: few; v_call: TRBV29-1; j_call: TRBJ2-3; cdr3_nt: TGCAGCGTTGAAGACTGGGGGGGCCTGAGAGATACGCAGTATTTT; cdr3_aa: CSVEDWGGLRDTQYF
d_call: TRBD1; clone_size: few; v_call: TRBV7-6; j_call: TRBJ2-2; cdr3_nt: TGTGCCAGCAGCTCCCAGGGGACAGCCGGGGAGCTGTTTTTT; cdr3_aa: CASSSQGTAGELFF
d_call: TRBD2; clone_size: .; v_call: TRBV12-3/TRBV12-4; j_call: TRBJ2-4; cdr3_nt: TGTGCCAGCAACGAACGGGGGGGCCGAAACATTCAGTACTTC; cdr3_aa: CASNERGGRNIQYF
d_call: TRBD1; clone_size: few; v_call: TRBV5-1; j_call: TRBJ2-7; cdr3_nt: TGCGCCAGCAGCGTTACCGGGACAGGGGGCTACGAGCAGTACTTC; cdr3_aa: CASSVTGTGGYEQYF
d_call: .; clone_size: many; v_call: TRBV12-3/TRBV12-4; j_call: TRBJ2-3; cdr3_nt: TGTGCCAGCAGTCCCGACCCAGATACGCAGTATTTT; cdr3_aa: CASSPDPDTQYF
d_call: .; clone_size: few; v_call: TRBV4-1; j_call: TRBJ2-7; cdr3_nt: TGCGCCAGCAGCCAAGATCAAGGCAGTGCGAGAGAGCAGTACTTC; cdr3_aa: CASSQDQGSAREQYF
d_call: .; clone_size: few; v_call: TRBV6-5; j_call: TRBJ1-1; cdr3_nt: TGTGCCAGCAGTTACGCGGGAGGCCCCCCGGGCACTGAAGCTTTCTTT; cdr3_aa: CASSYAGGPPGTEAFF